The clone carrying this TCR beta chain was seen only once. The antigen is not known. This sample is part of a study of T-cell reconstitution after alpha-beta-depleted transplantation in children. Germline assignment: CDR1 LNHDA and CDR2 SQIVND (reference sequence). The ends were cut back, 6 bases at V and 3 bases at J, with 12 bases in the middle. This CDR3 region has 14 residues. Findings and caveats of the study: From surviving recipient T cells and thymic progenitors came the high day-60 TCRbeta diversity observed in some patients. Hyperexpanded clones declined; after one year, newly produced T cells mostly supplied diversity. Reports say that about two months after transplant, the alpha-beta T cells came out of several hundred graft clones that had expanded.

Preparation of the TCRbeta library involved a method that used unique molecular identifiers. TCRdb reprocessed the PCR reads via MiXCR and lists one record per CDR3 protein. The sample shows fewer than 250,000 distinct CDR3 sequences, around 7.5% of them seen only once. This chain uses TRBV19 with TRBJ2-1; D might be TRBD1 (5 bases). This clonotype was sampled from a male patient between 5 and 17 years old who had a stem cell transplant for acute lymphoblastic leukemia, so the T cells may come from the graft donor. The sequences come from PBMCs, mostly from graft donor cells, collected 180 days after TCRalphabeta/CD19-depleted stem cell transplant. The DNA for the CDR3 is TGTGCCAGTAGGCCGAGGACAAACTACAATGAGCAGTTCTTC. Its protein product is CASRPRTNYNEQFF.